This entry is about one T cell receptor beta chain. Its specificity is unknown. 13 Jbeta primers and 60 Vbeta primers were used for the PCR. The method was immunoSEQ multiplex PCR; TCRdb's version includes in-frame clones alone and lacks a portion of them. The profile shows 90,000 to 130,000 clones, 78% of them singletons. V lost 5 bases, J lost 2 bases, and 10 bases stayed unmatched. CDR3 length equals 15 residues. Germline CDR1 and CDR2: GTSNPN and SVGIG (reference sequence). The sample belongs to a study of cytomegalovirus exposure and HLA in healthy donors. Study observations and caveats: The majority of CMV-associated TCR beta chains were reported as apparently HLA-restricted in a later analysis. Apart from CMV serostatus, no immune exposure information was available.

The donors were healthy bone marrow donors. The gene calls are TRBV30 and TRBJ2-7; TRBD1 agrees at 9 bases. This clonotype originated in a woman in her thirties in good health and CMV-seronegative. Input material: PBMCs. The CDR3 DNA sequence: TGTGCCTGGTCGGGCGGGACAGGGAGTCCCTACGAGCAGTACTTC. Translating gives CAWSGGTGSPYEQYF.